One and the same sample provided the 25 T cell receptor beta chains below, sequenced in a study of PD-1 blockade in classical Hodgkin lymphoma. Time point reported: newly diagnosed, previously untreated cHL patient sample. The method was immunoSEQ multiplex PCR; TCRdb's version includes in-frame clones alone and lacks a portion of them. The sample holds 20,000 to 25,000 clones; roughly 94% are singletons and the top ten take nearly 5.5%. What was sequenced was peripheral blood mononuclear cells (PBMCs). These receptors came from a human donor with classical Hodgkin lymphoma.

The chain's CDR3 is CSARVGAKLFF. The CDR3 nucleotides are TGCAGTGCTAGAGTGGGGGCAAAACTGTTTTTT. V and J are TRBV20-1 and TRBJ1-4, with TRBD1 as a possible D gene (6 bases). The length of the CDR3 is 11 residues. In germline, CDR1 is DFQATT, CDR2 SNEGSKA (reference sequence). The germline V and J ends were trimmed by 1 base and 10 bases, with 7 bases remaining between them.

The chain uses TRBV28 and TRBJ1-5; perhaps TRBD1 as D (5 bases). This CDR3 spans 17 amino acids. The V gene lost 2 bases and the J gene lost 3 bases, with 17 bases spanning the gap. Per the germline V gene, CDR1 is MDHEN and CDR2 is SYDVKM. The CDR3 coding sequence is TGTGCCAGCAGTTTACCCCTTGGCAGGGCCAACAATCAGCCCCAGCATTTT. Translated, it gives CASSLPLGRANNQPQHF.

V is TRBV6-1 and J is TRBJ2-7, with D possibly matching TRBD2 (6 bases). The CDR3 covers 15 residues. Germline CDR1 is MNHNS and CDR2 is SASEGT. Between the trimmed V and J ends, which lost 5 bases and 2 bases, there was a span of 16 bases. CDR3 amino acids: CASSRGLGGAYEQYF. CDR3 coding DNA: TGTGCCAGCAGTCGGGGCCTCGGGGGTGCCTACGAGCAGTACTTC.

The rearrangement links TRBV11-2 to TRBJ2-3; D uncertain. V was shortened by 0 bases and J by 1 base, with 8 bases between the two germline ends. CDR1 and CDR2 from the germline V gene are SGHAT and FQNNGV. There are 15 residues in the CDR3. CDR3 region: CASSLEGYRTDTQYF. Here the CDR3 DNA reads TGTGCCAGCAGCTTAGAGGGCTACCGCACAGATACGCAGTATTTT.

The chain employs TRBV21-1 and TRBJ1-5. TRBV21-1 is reported as a pseudogene. This CDR3 region has 19 residues. CDR3 protein: CASSTFPPGKQVMNQPQHF. Written as DNA, the CDR3 is TGTGCCAGCAGCACCTTCCCGCCGGGGAAACAGGTAATGAATCAGCCCCAGCATTTT.

The rearrangement joins TRBV19 to TRBJ2-7; D uncertain. V was shortened by 2 bases and J by 1 base, with 15 bases between the two germline ends. The CDR3 sequence is 16 residues long. The germline CDR1 and CDR2 sequences are LNHDA and SQIVND (reference sequence). CDR3 region: CASSISGRRASYEQYF. Written as DNA, the CDR3 is TGTGCCAGTAGTATATCAGGCAGGAGAGCGTCCTACGAGCAGTACTTC.

V and J are TRBV5-1 and TRBJ2-5; 10 bases are a match to TRBD2. Germline lookup yields CDR1 SGHRS and CDR2 YFSETQ. Trimming at V came to 5 bases and at J to 4 bases, leaving 11 bases not matched to a gene. The CDR3 loop spans 16 amino acids. CDR3: CASRFGSSGGAETQYF. The CDR3 DNA reads as TGCGCCAGCAGATTTGGGTCCAGCGGGGGGGCAGAGACCCAGTACTTC.

The chain combines TRBV30 with TRBJ1-2; D is unclear. Between the trimmed V and J ends, which lost 0 bases and 7 bases, there was a span of 6 bases. The CDR3 runs to 11 residues. Germline CDR1 and CDR2: GTSNPN and SVGIG (reference sequence). The CDR3 here is CAWSVGSGYTF. In DNA form, the CDR3 reads TGTGCCTGGAGTGTAGGGTCTGGCTACACCTTC.

This clone was seen only once. The gene calls are TRBV9 and TRBJ1-3; tentatively, D is TRBD1 (5 bases). With 0 bases removed from V and 7 bases from J, the gap between germline ends came to 8 bases. Germline V lookup: CDR1 SGDLS, CDR2 YYNGEE. The CDR3 is 13 amino acids. The CDR3 DNA sequence: TGTGCCAGCAGCGTAGTGGAGGGGAACACCATATATTTT. As protein: CASSVVEGNTIYF. Based on the CDR3 plus reference TRBV9 and TRBJ1-3, the full variable domain is DSGVTQTPKHLITATGQRVTLRCSPRSGDLSVYWYQQSLDQGLQFLIQYYNGEERAKGNILERFSAQQFPDLHSELNLSSLELGDSALYFCASSVVEGNTIYFGEGSWLTVV.

The chain joins TRBV6-6 to TRBJ2-7; 12 bases align to TRBD1. The trim removed 6 bases at V and 5 bases at J, leaving 8 bases unmatched. This CDR3 has 15 residues. In germline, CDR1 is MNHNY, CDR2 SVGAGI (reference sequence). CDR3 amino acids: CASRFVGQGAHEQYF. The CDR3 nucleotides are TGTGCCAGCAGGTTTGTGGGACAGGGGGCCCACGAGCAGTACTTC.

The V gene is TRBV5-6, the J gene TRBJ2-2, with no clear D. The germline gives CDR1 SGHDT, CDR2 YYEEEE. CDR3 length: 16 residues. V lost 0 bases to trimming and J lost 3 bases, with 12 bases between them. CDR3 DNA: TGTGCCAGCAGCTTGGCTAGGCGGTCCTACACCGGGGAGCTGTTTTTT. Residues: CASSLARRSYTGELFF.

The V gene is TRBV7-2, the J gene TRBJ2-7; 9 bases are shared with TRBD1. There are 16 residues in the CDR3. Germline lookup yields CDR1 SGHTA and CDR2 FQGNSA. With V trimmed by 1 base and J by 1 base, 5 bases remained unmatched. This CDR3 is CASSLVPGQGSYEQYF. Written as DNA, the CDR3 is TGTGCCAGCAGCTTAGTTCCGGGACAGGGTTCCTACGAGCAGTACTTC.

This clone appeared a single time. The chain uses TRBV7-8 and TRBJ1-5; no reliable D call. The CDR3 spans 13 residues. Trimming took off 1 base at V and 7 bases at J, with 8 bases between the two ends. Germline V gene data show CDR1 as SGHVS and CDR2 as FQNEAQ. The CDR3 bases are TGTGCCAGCAGCTTAGGGGCCAGGCAGCCCCAGCATTTT. It codes for CASSLGARQPQHF.

CDR3 loop: CAISLRQGGSEQYF. CDR3 in DNA: TGTGCCATCAGCCTAAGACAGGGAGGGAGCGAGCAGTACTTC. The chain links TRBV10-3 to TRBJ2-7, with D perhaps TRBD1 or TRBD2 (7 bases each). The CDR3 consists of 14 residues. Deletions cut 6 bases from V and 6 bases from J, with 18 bases between. Germline CDR1 is ENHRY and CDR2 is SYGVKD.

This clone came up once. The genes are TRBV5-4 and TRBJ1-1, with TRBD1 matching over 9 bases. The trim removed 4 bases at V and 4 bases at J, leaving 8 bases unmatched. The CDR3 has 15 residues. Germline CDR1 SGHNT, CDR2 YYREEE (reference sequence). Here the CDR3 DNA reads TGTGCCAGCAGCCCAGGGACAGGGAGGGGCACTGAAGCTTTCTTT. This encodes CASSPGTGRGTEAFF. The variable domain in full, with the rest retrieved from reference TRBV5-4 and TRBJ1-1, is ETGVTQSPTHLIKTRGQQVTLRCSSQSGHNTVSWYQQALGQGPQFIFQYYREEENGRGNFPPRFSGLQFPNYSSELNVNALELDDSALYLCASSPGTGRGTEAFFGQGTRLTVV.

The CDR3 is CASSAYGDSGEKLFF. The CDR3, as DNA: TGTGCCAGCAGCGCCTACGGGGACAGTGGAGAAAAACTGTTTTTT. This sequence joins TRBV7-8 and TRBJ1-4, with TRBD1 identical over 7 bases. This CDR3 comprises 15 residues. CDR1 SGHVS and CDR2 FQNEAQ come from the germline V gene. V trimming: 5 bases; J trimming: 8 bases; junction bases outside the gene matches: 11.

CDR3 DNA: TGTGCCAGCAGCCCTACATTGGGGACAGATGTAAACACCATATATTTT. Protein product: CASSPTLGTDVNTIYF. The genes are TRBV9 and TRBJ1-3; 7 bases match TRBD1. Germline V gene lookup returns CDR1 SGDLS and CDR2 YYNGEE. J gave up 6 bases and V 4 bases, and 13 bases lay outside the gene matches. CDR3 length: 16 residues.

The CDR3 sequence is CASRSTLARGGTDTQYF. CDR3 sequence (DNA): TGTGCCAGCAGATCTACACTAGCGCGGGGAGGCACAGATACGCAGTATTTT. This chain links TRBV5-4 with TRBJ2-3; 7 nucleotides match TRBD2. The CDR3 extends over 17 amino acids. The trim removed 5 bases at V and 1 base at J, leaving 13 bases unmatched. Per germline, CDR1 SGHNT and CDR2 YYREEE (reference sequence).

The chain is built from TRBV11-2 and TRBJ2-1, with TRBD1 matching over 7 bases. V was clipped by 0 bases and J by 2 bases; unmatched bases: 1. The V gene's germline CDR1 is SGHAT and CDR2 FQNNGV. This CDR3 is 15 amino acids long. CDR3 in amino acids: CASSLDRGTYNEQFF. CDR3 in DNA: TGTGCCAGCAGCTTAGACAGGGGGACCTACAATGAGCAGTTCTTC.

J is TRBJ1-5 and V is TRBV23-1; no definite D call. TRBV23-1 is an open reading frame, and its role is uncertain. There are 16 residues in the CDR3. Between the trimmed V and J ends, which lost 1 base and 0 bases, there was a span of 10 bases. CDR3 loop: CASSQLAYNSNQPQHF. For the CDR3, the DNA is TGCGCCAGCAGTCAATTGGCATACAATAGCAATCAGCCCCAGCATTTT.

The V gene is TRBV6-6, the J gene TRBJ2-2; 7 bases map to TRBD1. Germline V lookup: CDR1 MNHNY, CDR2 SVGAGI (reference sequence). V shed 6 bases and J 1 base; nucleotides not matched to a gene: 8. There are 16 residues in the CDR3. For the CDR3, the DNA is TGTGCCAGCAGCCCCCGGTGGACAGGGAACACCGGGGAGCTGTTTTTT. Translating it yields CASSPRWTGNTGELFF.

The DNA for the CDR3 is TGTGCCAGCAGCTTGATTTCTGAGCCGAGCTCTGGAAACACCATATATTTT. This codes for CASSLISEPSSGNTIYF. The chain employs TRBV5-6 and TRBJ1-3; no reliable D call. V lost 1 base and J lost 0, with 14 bases in between. CDR1 SGHDT and CDR2 YYEEEE come from the germline V gene. The CDR3 is 17 residues long.

The V call is TRBV5-1, the J call TRBJ2-7, with 8 positions matching TRBD2. The CDR3 sequence is 15 residues long. The V and J ends lost 1 base and 7 bases, in that order; junction bases with no gene match: 10. CDR1 and CDR2 from the germline V gene are SGHRS and YFSETQ. The DNA of the CDR3 is TGCGCCAGCAGCTTGATGCGGGGGGCCGCTAAGGAGCAGTACTTC. It is translated as CASSLMRGAAKEQYF.

The rearrangement joins TRBV11-2 to TRBJ2-1; possibly TRBD1 for D (5 bases). The germline CDR1 and CDR2 sequences are SGHAT and FQNNGV. The V end was cut by 5 bases, the J end by 9 bases, with 14 bases between. The CDR3 covers 13 residues. In nucleotides, the CDR3 is TGTGCCAGCAGCGTCGCAGGGTACCCTGAGCAGTTCTTC. This sequence encodes CASSVAGYPEQFF.

This chain links TRBV28 with TRBJ1-5; 8 nucleotides match TRBD1. Germline V gene lookup returns CDR1 MDHEN and CDR2 SYDVKM. V lost 3 bases to trimming and J lost 4 bases; unmatched junction nucleotides: 8. The CDR3 loop spans 16 amino acids. As DNA, the CDR3 is TGTGCCAGCAGTTTTTTTGGACAGGGCTCAAATCAGCCCCAGCATTTT. Its protein is CASSFFGQGSNQPQHF.